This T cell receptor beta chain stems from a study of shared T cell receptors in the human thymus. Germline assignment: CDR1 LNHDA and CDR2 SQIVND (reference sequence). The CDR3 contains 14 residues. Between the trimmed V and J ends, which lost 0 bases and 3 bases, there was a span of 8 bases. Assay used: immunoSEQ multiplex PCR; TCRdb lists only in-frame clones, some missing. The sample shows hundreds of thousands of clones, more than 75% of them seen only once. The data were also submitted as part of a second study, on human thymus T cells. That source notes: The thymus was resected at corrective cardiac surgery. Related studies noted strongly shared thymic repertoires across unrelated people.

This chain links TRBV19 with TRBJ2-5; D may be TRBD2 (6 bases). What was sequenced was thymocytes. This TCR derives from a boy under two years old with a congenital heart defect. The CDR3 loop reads CASSIDRREETQYF. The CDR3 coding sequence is TGTGCCAGTAGTATAGATAGGAGGGAAGAGACCCAGTACTTC. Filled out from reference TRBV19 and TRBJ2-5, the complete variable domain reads DGGITQSPKYLFRKEGQNVTLSCEQNLNHDAMYWYRQDPGQGLRLIYYSQIVNDFQKGDIAEGYSVSREKKESFPLTVTSAQKNPTAFYLCASSIDRREETQYFGPGTRLLVL.